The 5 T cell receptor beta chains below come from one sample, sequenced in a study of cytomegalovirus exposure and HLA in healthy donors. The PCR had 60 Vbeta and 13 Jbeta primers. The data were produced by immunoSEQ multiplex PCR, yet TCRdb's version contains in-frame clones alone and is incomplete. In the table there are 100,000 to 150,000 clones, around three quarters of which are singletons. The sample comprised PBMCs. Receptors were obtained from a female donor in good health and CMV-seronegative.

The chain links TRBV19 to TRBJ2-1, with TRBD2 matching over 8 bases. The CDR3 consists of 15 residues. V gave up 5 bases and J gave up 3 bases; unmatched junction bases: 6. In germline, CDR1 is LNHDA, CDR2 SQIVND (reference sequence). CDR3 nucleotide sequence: TGTGCCAGTAGTCCCCCCGGGACTAGCTACAATGAGCAGTTCTTC. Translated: CASSPPGTSYNEQFF.

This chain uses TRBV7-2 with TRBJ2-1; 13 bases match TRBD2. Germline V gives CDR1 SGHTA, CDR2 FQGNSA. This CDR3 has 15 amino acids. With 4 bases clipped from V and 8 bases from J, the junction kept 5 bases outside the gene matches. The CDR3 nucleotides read TGTGCCAGCAGCTCCGGACTAGCGGGAGTCGATGAGCAGTTCTTC. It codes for CASSSGLAGVDEQFF.

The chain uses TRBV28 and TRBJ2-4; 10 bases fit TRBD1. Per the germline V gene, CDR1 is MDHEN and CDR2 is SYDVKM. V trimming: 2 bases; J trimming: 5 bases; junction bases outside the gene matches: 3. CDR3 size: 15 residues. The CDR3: CASSLIGTGENIQYF. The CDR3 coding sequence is TGTGCCAGCAGTTTAATAGGGACAGGGGAAAACATTCAGTACTTC.

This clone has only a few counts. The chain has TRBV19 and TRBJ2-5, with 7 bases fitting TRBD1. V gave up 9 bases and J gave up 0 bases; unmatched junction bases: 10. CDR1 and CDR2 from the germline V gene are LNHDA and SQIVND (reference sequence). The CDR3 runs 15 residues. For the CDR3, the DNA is TGTGCCAGCAAACAAACAGGGGCTTACCAAGAGACCCAGTACTTC. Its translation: CASKQTGAYQETQYF.

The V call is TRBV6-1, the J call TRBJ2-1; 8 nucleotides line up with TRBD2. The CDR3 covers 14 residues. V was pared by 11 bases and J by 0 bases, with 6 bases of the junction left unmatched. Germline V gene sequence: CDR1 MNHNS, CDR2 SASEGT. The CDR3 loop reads CAAYSGDSYNEQFF. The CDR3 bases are TGTGCCGCATATAGCGGGGACTCCTACAATGAGCAGTTCTTC.